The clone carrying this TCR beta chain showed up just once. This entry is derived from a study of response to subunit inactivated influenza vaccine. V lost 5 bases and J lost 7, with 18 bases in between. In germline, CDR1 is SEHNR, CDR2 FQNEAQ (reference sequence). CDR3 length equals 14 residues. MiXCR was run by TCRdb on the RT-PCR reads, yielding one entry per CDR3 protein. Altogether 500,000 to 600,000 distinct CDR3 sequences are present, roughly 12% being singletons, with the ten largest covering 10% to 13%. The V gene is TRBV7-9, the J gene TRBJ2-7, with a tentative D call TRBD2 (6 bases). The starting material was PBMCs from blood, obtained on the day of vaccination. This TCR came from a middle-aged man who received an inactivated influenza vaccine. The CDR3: CASSAGTVRLEQYF. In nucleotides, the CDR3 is TGTGCCAGCAGCGCCGGGACTGTACGGTTGGAGCAGTACTTC. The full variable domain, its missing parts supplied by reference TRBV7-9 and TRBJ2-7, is DTGVSQNPRHKITKRGQNVTFRCDPISEHNRLYWYRQTLGQGPEFLTYFQNEAQLEKSRLLSDRFSAERPKGSFSTLEIQRTEQGDSAMYLCASSAGTVRLEQYFGPGTRLTVT.